This T cell receptor (beta chain) was retrieved from a study of blood T cells in healthy people across ages (dated by TCRdb to the mid-2010s). For the wider study: Template switching captured roughly one uniquely barcoded TCR beta cDNA molecule per two T cells in model experiments. To track age-related changes in TCR beta repertoire diversity, the study relied on deep sequencing normalized with unique cDNA molecular identifiers. Four age groups were formed from the donors: young (average about 17 years), middle-aged (around 41), aged (about 62) and long-lived (82). To avoid experimental bias, donors of different ages were spread randomly across the sequencing lanes. Using the same blood draw, the study looked at two additional independent replicas of 1 million unique cDNA reads for two donors, one aged 18 to 30 and the other aged 80 or older.

Deletion took 1 base off V and 4 bases off J, with a span of 14 bases between the germline ends. Per the germline V gene, SGHTA is the CDR1 and FQGNSA is the CDR2. There are 15 amino acids in the CDR3, from cysteine to phenylalanine inclusive. The sequence is cut down to CDR3 DNA, 45 bases in frame from base 1. The approximately 41 donors, aged about 6 to 95 years, were systemically healthy Caucasian individuals from Russia. Approximately 10 milliliters of peripheral blood were collected from each donor into EDTA-treated Vacutainer tubes. PBMCs were isolated by Ficoll-Paque density-gradient centrifugation, with at least 6 million obtained per sample. Trizol reagent was used to extract total RNA from the PBMCs, yielding at least 6 micrograms per sample. The percentages of naive CD45RAhigh/CD27high T cells were determined by flow cytometry on a PBMC aliquot from every donor. This clonotype was detected many times. Which antigen it targets is not known. No per-base quality is available; no much larger clone lies one base away.

Findings and caveats that apply to the study as a whole: As age increased, observed TCR beta diversity per million T cells dropped in a roughly linear way, and a significant reduction was already evident by age 40. Compared with the aged group, more naive CD4+ T cells, fewer expanded clones and increased TCR diversity were shown by the long-lived group, suggesting age selection. A strong correlation was found between observed TCR beta diversity and the percentage of naive T cells measured by flow cytometry. Estimates of total diversity based on one million sequenced T cells were regarded as lower bounds and as underestimates. Donor CMV infection status was unknown, potentially confounding age-related changes in expanded clonotypes. Conclusive comparison of naive and antigen-experienced compartments was prevented by the profiling of bulk unsorted PBMCs.

Library method: 5' RACE. This sample was sequenced with an Illumina HiSeq 2500. A second PCR of about 6 to 12 cycles was run with a J-beta primer mix and a sample-barcoded 5' primer. A template-switch 5' adaptor carrying 12 random nucleotides introduced a unique molecular identifier onto each TCR beta cDNA molecule. At least 3 million CDR3-containing paired-end reads were obtained from each sample. The Mint cDNA synthesis kit, primed by a TRBC-specific oligonucleotide, was used to synthesize first-strand cDNA from all RNA. All cDNA was treated with uracil-DNA glycosylase and then went through a first 18-cycle PCR with the universal primers M1SS and BC2_uni_R. The original pipeline was this. Each sample was normalized by randomly selecting 1 million high-quality reads, each carrying a distinct molecular identifier. Instead of being binned into consensus sequences, reads with shared molecular identifiers were discarded. MiTCR, run with a Q25 quality threshold and the strictest error-elimination algorithm, handled CDR3 identification, clonotype clustering and error correction. A nonparametric unseen species model using Euler transformation provided a lower-bound estimate of total TCR beta diversity. TCRdb redid the processing of the public reads, applying fastp at Q25 and MiXCR, and retained in-frame beta chains. Each entry is one CDR3 protein sequence, shown with its most common DNA and genes. The V and J calls come from TCRdb's annotation, not from the publication. The sample records 630,000 or so distinct CDR3 sequences, about 34% of which are singletons. The top ten clones comprise about 16% of the sample.

The chain employs TRBV7-2 and TRBJ2-7; no D gene can be assigned with confidence. Material: blood. This TCR was sampled from an elderly woman in good health. Donor details come from another sample of the same person, matched by shared clones. The DNA sequence is given as TGTGCCAGCAGCTTAGGTCAGGCCGTACGGTACGAGCAGTACTTC. Its protein reads: CASSLGQAVRYEQYF.